A single sample gave rise to the 24 T cell receptor beta chains below, sequenced in a study of blood T cell repertoires in COVID-19. Method: immunoSEQ multiplex PCR; TCRdb's copy keeps in-frame clones and lacks some. The table includes approximately 210,000 clones, 80% detected once. The material sequenced was PBMCs or T cells enriched from blood (not recorded which). The receptors derive from a man aged 30 to 39 with acute COVID-19.

This clone was observed once. The chain joins TRBV27 to TRBJ1-6; no firm D call. Trimming stripped 2 bases from V and 3 bases from J, with 11 bases between. CDR1 and CDR2 (germline): MNHEY, SMNVEV (reference sequence). The CDR3 sequence is 16 residues long. DNA for the CDR3: TGTGCCAGCAGTTTAAGCCGGAGACTCTATAATTCACCCCTCCACTTT. Translation gives CASSLSRRLYNSPLHF.

This clone has only one observation. The rearrangement joins TRBV11-3 to TRBJ1-3, with a weak D call TRBD1 (5 bases). The CDR3 consists of 15 residues. V lost 6 bases to trimming and J lost 2 bases, with 14 bases between them. CDR1 and CDR2 (germline): SGHNT, YENEEA. The CDR3 is CASSRMTDAGNTIYF. In nucleotides, the CDR3 is TGTGCCAGCAGTCGGATGACAGATGCTGGAAACACCATATATTTT. Using reference TRBV11-3 and TRBJ1-3 for the parts outside the CDR3, the full variable domain is EAGVVQSPRYKIIEKKQPVAFWCNPISGHNTLYWYLQNLGQGPELLIRYENEEAVDDSQLPKDRFSAERLKGVDSTLKIQPAELGDSAVYLCASSRMTDAGNTIYFGEGSWLTVV.

The chain combines TRBV19 with TRBJ2-5; no clear D. Trimming pared 6 bases from V and 2 bases from J, leaving 10 bases between. This CDR3 is 13 amino acids long. Germline V gene sequence: CDR1 LNHDA, CDR2 SQIVND (reference sequence). CDR3 sequence: CASSSQAQETQYF. The CDR3 nucleotides are TGTGCCAGTAGCTCGCAGGCACAAGAGACCCAGTACTTC.

The chain links TRBV3-1 (or the pseudogene TRBV3-2) to TRBJ2-1; D is undetermined. Trimming took off 2 bases at V and 3 bases at J, with 8 bases between the two ends. Germline lookup yields CDR1 LGHDT and CDR2 YNNKEL (reference sequence). There are 14 residues in the CDR3. The CDR3 protein is CASSQSTVYNEQFF. In DNA form, the CDR3 reads TGTGCCAGCAGCCAAAGTACAGTCTACAATGAGCAGTTCTTC.

The chain links TRBV19 to TRBJ1-2; tentative D call: TRBD1 (6 bases). Germline-derived CDR1 and CDR2 are LNHDA and SQIVND (reference sequence). This CDR3 comprises 15 residues. V was clipped by 8 bases and J by 5 bases, with 21 bases between them. CDR3 coding DNA: TGTGCCAGTCTCCGCACAGGACAGCGAGCTTATGGCTACACCTTC. This codes for CASLRTGQRAYGYTF.

The V gene is TRBV5-5, the J gene TRBJ2-7, with 7 bases that match TRBD2. The length of the CDR3 is 14 residues. In germline, CDR1 is SGHKS, CDR2 YYEKEE (reference sequence). J gave up 4 bases and V 2 bases, and 6 bases lay outside the gene matches. The CDR3 sequence: CASSFWGLTYEQYF. Written as DNA, the CDR3 is TGTGCCAGCAGCTTCTGGGGACTAACTTACGAGCAGTACTTC.

This clone was picked up a small number of times. J is TRBJ2-7 and V is TRBV24-1; perhaps TRBD2 as D (5 bases). Trimming removed 5 bases at V and 6 bases at J, with 7 bases between. The CDR3 is 11 amino acids. Looked up from germline, CDR1 is KGHDR and CDR2 is SFDVKD. DNA for the CDR3: TGTGCCACCAGTGGAGGGTTCGAGCAGTACTTC. It encodes CATSGGFEQYF.

This clone was seen at least ten times. J is TRBJ2-5 and V is TRBV4-2; D is unresolved. The CDR3 covers 16 residues. Germline lookup yields CDR1 LGHNA and CDR2 YNFKEQ. Trimming took 0 bases from V and 5 from J, leaving 16 bases between them. The CDR3: CASSQESQSQRETQYF. For the CDR3, the DNA is TGTGCCAGCAGCCAAGAATCACAGAGCCAAAGGGAGACCCAGTACTTC.

A note on this clone: This specimen includes other DNA sequences encoding the same CDR3. In nucleotides, the CDR3 is TGTGCCTGGAGTGCGGAGAGCTCCTATAATTCACCCCTCCACTTT. As protein: CAWSAESSYNSPLHF. The V and J genes are TRBV30 and TRBJ1-6; D gene ambiguous. The CDR3 has 15 amino acids. Germline values: CDR1 GTSNPN, CDR2 SVGIG (reference sequence). The germline V and J ends were trimmed by 1 base and 0 bases, with 7 bases remaining between them.

The chain is built from TRBV5-1 and TRBJ2-1; D uncertain. The CDR3 length is 15 residues. V was cut by 0 bases and J by 4 bases, with 11 bases left in between. In germline, CDR1 is SGHRS, CDR2 YFSETQ. The CDR3 sequence: CASSLAAEPYNEQFF. CDR3 coding DNA: TGCGCCAGCAGCTTGGCCGCGGAACCATACAATGAGCAGTTCTTC.

The DNA for the CDR3 is TGTGCCAGTTGCCATGGGCAGGGCCGGAGAGTGAACACTGAAGCTTTCTTT. Translated: CASCHGQGRRVNTEAFF. The chain has TRBV19 and TRBJ1-1; tentative D call: TRBD1 (5 bases). The germline V and J ends were trimmed by 8 bases and 0 bases, with 22 bases remaining between them. The length of the CDR3 is 17 residues. The V gene's germline CDR1 is LNHDA and CDR2 SQIVND (reference sequence).

The rearrangement uses TRBV12-3 or TRBV12-4 and TRBJ2-1, with D tentatively TRBD2 (5 bases). CDR3 length equals 13 residues. V was trimmed by 6 bases and J by 4 bases, leaving 10 bases between them. The CDR3, as DNA: TGTGCCAGCAGCGCCGGGGAATACAATGAGCAGTTCTTC. Its protein product is CASSAGEYNEQFF.

CDR3 sequence reads: CSGGLGSLDGYTF. CDR3 DNA sequence: TGCAGCGGAGGCCTCGGATCCCTTGATGGCTACACCTTC. This chain uses TRBV29-1 with TRBJ1-2; D is ambiguous. Germline CDR1 SQVTM, CDR2 ANQGSEA. Trimming took 7 bases from V and 6 from J, leaving 18 bases between them. The CDR3 sequence is 13 residues long.

The chain combines TRBV4-1 with TRBJ2-7, with TRBD2 as a possible D gene (5 bases). V lost 0 bases, J lost 7 bases, and 16 bases lay in between. This CDR3 spans 15 amino acids. Germline V gives CDR1 MGHRA, CDR2 YSYEKL. The DNA for the CDR3 is TGCGCCAGCAGCCAAGACGAACAGAGGGCTCGGGAGCAGTACTTC. Translation gives CASSQDEQRAREQYF.

The chain carries TRBV12-5 and TRBJ1-5; TRBD1 might be the D (6 bases). Trimming took 3 bases from V and 2 from J, leaving 11 bases between them. CDR1 LGHNT and CDR2 FRNRAP come from the germline V gene. The length of the CDR3 is 15 residues. CDR3 nucleotide sequence: TGTGCTAGTGGTTTAACAGGGACGGGCAATCAGCCCCAGCATTTT. It specifies CASGLTGTGNQPQHF. The full variable domain, with the rest looked up from reference TRBV12-5 and TRBJ1-5, is DARVTQTPRHKVTEMGQEVTMRCQPILGHNTVFWYRQTMMQGLELLAYFRNRAPLDDSGMPKDRFSAEMPDATLATLKIQPSEPRDSAVYFCASGLTGTGNQPQHFGDGTRLSIL.

CDR3 in DNA: TGTGCCAGCAGAGAATTAGGTTCAGGGGTCCCATTTGGCTACACCTTC. It codes for CASRELGSGVPFGYTF. This chain joins TRBV5-4 and TRBJ1-2, with a possible D match to TRBD1 (6 bases). This CDR3 region has 16 residues. V shed 5 bases and J shed 7 bases, with 24 bases lying between them. CDR1 and CDR2 from the germline V gene are SGHNT and YYREEE (reference sequence).

The rearrangement uses TRBV27 and TRBJ1-2, with 7 bases aligning to TRBD1. The CDR3 spans 12 residues. Trimming at V came to 4 bases and at J to 8 bases, leaving 4 bases not matched to a gene. CDR1 is MNHEY and CDR2 is SMNVEV in the germline V gene (reference sequence). As DNA, the CDR3 is TGTGCCAGCAGTTCAACAGGGGTCGGCTACACCTTC. This encodes CASSSTGVGYTF.

The genes are TRBV6-5 and TRBJ1-3; D not certain. The CDR3 consists of 15 residues. V was trimmed by 2 bases and J by 3 bases, leaving 11 bases between them. Germline CDR1 reads MNHEY; CDR2 reads SVGAGI. The CDR3 protein is CASSYAIGGGNTIYF. The CDR3 coding sequence is TGTGCCAGCAGTTACGCAATAGGAGGTGGAAACACCATATATTTT.

This chain connects TRBV24-1 to TRBJ2-3; tentatively, D is TRBD1 (6 bases). Trimming left V 3 bases short and J 0 bases short, with 18 bases between. In germline, CDR1 is KGHDR, CDR2 SFDVKD. CDR3 length: 18 residues. The CDR3 spells CATSDLTTGTTSTDTQYF. CDR3 sequence (DNA): TGTGCCACCAGTGATCTTACTACAGGGACCACTAGCACAGATACGCAGTATTTT.

This chain connects TRBV3-1 (or the pseudogene TRBV3-2) to TRBJ1-4; TRBD1 aligns across 11 bases. Germline lookup yields CDR1 LGHDT and CDR2 YNNKEL (reference sequence). The CDR3 is made up of 18 amino acids. J was trimmed by 0 bases and V by 0 bases; bases with no gene match: 3. Here the CDR3 reads CASSQDRDRGTTNEKLFF. In DNA form, the CDR3 reads TGTGCCAGCAGCCAAGATCGGGACAGGGGGACAACTAATGAAAAACTGTTTTTT.

This clone was counted a single time. The chain carries TRBV18 and TRBJ2-5; a possible D gene is TRBD2 (5 bases). Trimming left V 3 bases short and J 4 bases short, with 18 bases between. The CDR3 runs to 16 residues. Per germline, CDR1 KGHSH and CDR2 LQKENI. For the CDR3, the DNA is TGTGCCAGCTCACCCACACCTCACGAGGGCGGAGAGACCCAGTACTTC. Translated: CASSPTPHEGGETQYF.

V usage is TRBV19 and J usage is TRBJ2-5, with 10 bases lining up with TRBD2. In germline, CDR1 is LNHDA, CDR2 SQIVND (reference sequence). J gave up 1 base and V 2 bases, and 4 bases lay outside the gene matches. CDR3 length equals 16 residues. As DNA, the CDR3 is TGTGCCAGTAGTATACTAGCGGGGGCCGTCCAAGAGACCCAGTACTTC. This translates into CASSILAGAVQETQYF.

This clone was seen only once. The rearrangement joins TRBV2 to TRBJ1-5; perhaps TRBD1 as D (5 bases). The CDR3 spans 15 residues. Germline V gene lookup returns CDR1 SNHLY and CDR2 FYNNEI. Trimming cost V 2 bases and J 1 base, with 9 bases left between them. The CDR3 sequence is CASSERGGSNQPQHF. The CDR3 nucleotides are TGTGCCAGCAGTGAAAGGGGTGGGAGCAATCAGCCCCAGCATTTT.

This rearrangement joins TRBV10-2 to TRBJ2-7; no clear D. From germline, CDR1 is WSHSY and CDR2 SAAADI. The V and J ends lost 7 bases and 2 bases respectively, with 6 bases between them. This CDR3 is 11 amino acids long. Here the CDR3 reads CASMSPYEQYF. The CDR3 nucleotides are TGCGCCAGCATGAGTCCCTACGAGCAGTACTTC.